Shown below are 8 T cell receptor beta chains from a single sample sequenced in a study of T cell changes during pregnancy in multiple sclerosis. Sequencing was performed with immunoSEQ multiplex PCR; in TCRdb, only in-frame clones are kept and a portion is missing. This table holds roughly 42,000 clones, around 89% found once. Sequencing was performed on CD4+ T cells from peripheral blood mononuclear cells, taken in the second trimester of pregnancy. The receptors shown here come from a female donor with multiple sclerosis, enrolled in a pregnancy study.

The CDR3 sequence is CASSAGATQSNVLTF. CDR3 coding DNA: TGTGCCAGCAGTGCAGGGGCCACCCAAAGCAACGTCCTGACTTTC. The chain has TRBV27 and TRBJ2-6, with a tentative D call TRBD1 (6 bases). V lost 5 bases, J lost 9 bases, and 17 bases lay in between. There are 15 residues in the CDR3. The germline V gene encodes CDR1 MNHEY and CDR2 SMNVEV (reference sequence).

CDR3 sequence: CASSQEGTGVAGYTF. CDR3 sequence (DNA): TGTGCCAGCAGCCAGGAGGGGACAGGGGTCGCTGGCTACACCTTC. The rearrangement links TRBV7-2 to TRBJ1-2; 10 bases fit TRBD1. The J segment lost 7 bases and the V segment lost 5 bases, leaving 10 bases of the junction unmatched. The germline V gene has CDR1 SGHTA and CDR2 FQGNSA. This CDR3 contains 15 residues. Looking up the rest from reference TRBV7-2 and TRBJ1-2 gives the full variable domain: GAGVSQSPSNKVTEKGKDVELRCDPISGHTALYWYRQSLGQGLEFLIYFQGNSAPDKSGLPSDRFSAERTGGSVSTLTIQRTQQEDSAVYLCASSQEGTGVAGYTFGSGTRLTVV.

The chain is built from TRBV7-9 and TRBJ2-7, with unresolved D. From germline, CDR1 is SEHNR and CDR2 FQNEAQ (reference sequence). The CDR3 totals 13 residues. Trimming shortened V by 5 bases and J by 3 bases, and 11 bases separated the two germline ends. The CDR3 DNA sequence: TGTGCCAGCAGCCCGGAGACCAACTACGAGCAGTACTTC. Its translation: CASSPETNYEQYF.

The chain couples TRBV28 to TRBJ1-1; 8 bases line up with TRBD1. The V segment lost 8 bases and the J segment 11 bases; nucleotides outside the gene matches: 7. From germline, CDR1 is MDHEN and CDR2 SYDVKM. This CDR3 contains 11 residues. The CDR3 DNA follows: TGTGCCAGCGGGTGGCAGGGGGCGGCTTTCTTT. This sequence encodes CASGWQGAAFF.

This chain links TRBV19 with TRBJ2-7; TRBD2 agrees at 7 bases. The CDR3 has 13 amino acids. Germline V gene lookup returns CDR1 LNHDA and CDR2 SQIVND (reference sequence). V lost 7 bases to trimming and J lost 7 bases; unmatched junction nucleotides: 10. CDR3: CASTPTGGGEQYF. As DNA, the CDR3 is TGTGCCAGTACTCCCACTGGGGGGGGAGAGCAGTACTTC.

Note on this clone: One end of the junction is discordant with germline, which a read error may explain. V and J are TRBV7-9 and TRBJ2-1; D gene uncertain. CDR1 and CDR2 (germline): SEHNR, FQNEAQ (reference sequence). This CDR3 has 13 amino acids. CDR3 amino acids: CASSLGQYNEQFF. CDR3 in DNA: TGTGCCAGCAGCTTAGGGCAGTACAATGAACAGTTCTTC.

The CDR3 DNA reads TGCGCCAGCAGTGCGGGACAGGCCCAATACAATGAGCAGTTCTTC. Its translation is CASSAGQAQYNEQFF. The chain carries TRBV5-1 and TRBJ2-1, with 8 positions matching TRBD1. The CDR3 totals 15 residues. The V and J ends lost 5 bases and 4 bases, in that order; junction bases with no gene match: 8. CDR1 is SGHRS, CDR2 YFSETQ, per germline.

The rearrangement links TRBV29-1 to TRBJ1-2, with TRBD1 matching over 8 bases. J was trimmed by 5 bases and V by 4 bases; bases with no gene match: 18. This CDR3 has 17 amino acids. CDR1 is SQVTM and CDR2 is ANQGSEA in the germline V gene. The CDR3 is CSVGEDRVWGIGYGYTF. The CDR3 bases are TGCAGCGTTGGGGAGGACAGGGTGTGGGGGATCGGGTATGGCTACACCTTC. Combining the CDR3 with reference TRBV29-1 and TRBJ1-2 gives the whole variable domain SAVISQKPSRDICQRGTSLTIQCQVDSQVTMMFWYRQQPGQSLTLIATANQGSEATYESGFVIDKFPISRPNLTFSTLTVSNMSPEDSSIYLCSVGEDRVWGIGYGYTFGSGTRLTVV.